These T cell receptor beta chains were read from a single sample in a study of early T cells in non-severe SARS-CoV-2 infection. MiXCR was run by TCRdb on the 5' RACE reads, yielding one entry per CDR3 protein. The data contain about 64,000 distinct CDR3 sequences, approximately 9.2% of them singletons. This specimen consisted of whole blood, obtained at baseline. The receptors derive from an adult who was a healthcare worker with PCR-confirmed SARS-CoV-2 infection or an uninfected control (not recorded which). The CDR3 runs from the conserved cysteine through the conserved F or W. A D gene is named only where the DNA matches it firmly. Size values are once, few and many counts, or a class for expanded clones, and some rows have none.

TRBV7-3	few	-	TRBJ2-1	TGTGCCAGCAGCTTAGATCGTGGGAACCACAATGAGCAGTTCTTC	CASSLDRGNHNEQFF
TRBV3-1	few	-	TRBJ2-3	TGTGCCAGCAGCCTCGGCCCTCTGGGCCCAGATACGCAGTATTTT	CASSLGPLGPDTQYF
TRBV19	many	-	TRBJ2-1	TGTGCCAGTAGTATAGATAGGGGAGAGGCAGGGCCTACCTACAATGAGCAGTTCTTC	CASSIDRGEAGPTYNEQFF
TRBV19	many	-	TRBJ2-2	TGTGCCAGTAGTATAGCCCTTAAAACCGGGGAGCTGTTTTTT	CASSIALKTGELFF
TRBV20-1	few	-	TRBJ1-5	TGCAGTGCCCCCGGAGGAGGGGGACATCAGCCCCAGCATTTT	CSAPGGGGHQPQHF
TRBV20-1	-	-	TRBJ2-7	TGCAGTGCTAGGGACACCGCCTCCTACGAGCAGTACTTC	CSARDTASYEQYF
TRBV7-2	-	-	TRBJ2-5	TGTGCCAGCTCCCGTGATAGCGGTAAAGAAGAGACCCAGTACTTC	CASSRDSGKEETQYF
TRBV6-5	few	TRBD1	TRBJ2-2	TGTGCCAGCAGTTACCCAGGGGGAGTGGGCACCGGGGAGCTGTTTTTT	CASSYPGGVGTGELFF
TRBV4-2	few	-	TRBJ1-1	TGTGCCAGCAGCCAAGACCCACAGCCGAACACTGAAGCTTTCTTT	CASSQDPQPNTEAFF
TRBV5-1	-	-	TRBJ2-2	TGCGCCAGCAGCTTTTGGACGGGGAACACCGGGGAGCTGTTTTTT	CASSFWTGNTGELFF
TRBV5-5	many	-	TRBJ2-7	TGTGCCAGCAGCTTGGACAGCACCTACGAGCAGTACTTC	CASSLDSTYEQYF
TRBV5-1	many	TRBD2	TRBJ2-1	TGCGCCAGCAGCTTGGCGGGAGGCTTCTACAATGAGCAGTTCTTC	CASSLAGGFYNEQFF
TRBV10-3	many	-	TRBJ2-3	TGTGCCATCAGTGGCCAAGGAGGGGAGGATACGCAGTATTTT	CAISGQGGEDTQYF
TRBV5-4	few	-	TRBJ1-2	TGTGCCAGCAGCTCGGGGACCTCAGAGGGCTACACCTTC	CASSSGTSEGYTF
TRBV7-6	few	TRBD1	TRBJ2-3	TGTGCCAGCAGCTTAGTTGGAGCTAGGGGGCTAGATACGCAGTATTTT	CASSLVGARGLDTQYF
TRBV19	-	-	TRBJ1-5	TGTGCCAGTAGTATGATGGGGGGGAATCAGCCCCAGCATTTT	CASSMMGGNQPQHF
TRBV15	once	TRBD2	TRBJ2-5	TGTGCCACCAGCAGAGATTTACTAGCGGGGGAGAGCGGGGAGACCCAGTACTTC	CATSRDLLAGESGETQYF
TRBV21-1	many	-	TRBJ1-1	TGTGCCAGCCGACACTTACCCCTTAGGATGGGGCAGCGAGGGGAGAACACTGAAGCTTTCTTT	CASRHLPLRMGQRGENTEAFF
TRBV6-2/TRBV6-3	many	-	TRBJ1-5	TGTGCCAGCAGGAACAGGGATCAGCCCCAGCATTTT	CASRNRDQPQHF
TRBV18	-	TRBD2	TRBJ2-7	TGTGCCAGCTGGGAGGGACTAGCGGGAGGCGAGCAGTACTTC	CASWEGLAGGEQYF
TRBV20-1	few	-	TRBJ1-5	TGCAGTTCAAAGCTGGGGGTAGGGGCCAATCAGCCCCAGCATTTT	CSSKLGVGANQPQHF
TRBV5-1	many	TRBD2	TRBJ2-1	TGCGCCAGCAGCAGTTCGGGACTAGCGGGAGTGAATGAGCAGTTCTTC	CASSSSGLAGVNEQFF
TRBV19	many	-	TRBJ2-7	TGTGCCAGTAGTATAGGTCTCGGAGAGGAGCAGTACTTC	CASSIGLGEEQYF
TRBV11-3	many	-	TRBJ2-1	TGTGCCAGCAGCTTAAGTTTAGGTACAGATGAGCAGTTCTTC	CASSLSLGTDEQFF
TRBV15	-	-	TRBJ1-2	TGTGCCACCAGCAGTGGAGTTTATGGCTACACCTTC	CATSSGVYGYTF
TRBV12-3/TRBV12-4	many	-	TRBJ1-2	TGTGCCAGCAGTGCGCAACAGGGCGCCGATGGCTACACCTTC	CASSAQQGADGYTF
TRBV10-3	many	TRBD1	TRBJ2-1	TGTGCCATCAATACCGGGACAGGGCAGTTCTTC	CAINTGTGQFF
TRBV27	medium-sized	TRBD2	TRBJ2-6	TGTGCCAGCGCGGGGGACGGAAAAGGGTCTGGGGCCAACGTCCTGACTTTC	CASAGDGKGSGANVLTF
TRBV7-9	-	-	TRBJ1-1	TGTGCCAGCAGCACTAACGGGAACACTGAAGCTTTCTTT	CASSTNGNTEAFF
TRBV2	-	-	TRBJ2-7	TGTGCCAGCAGGGGAACAGACATCGAGCAGTACTTC	CASRGTDIEQYF
TRBV19	many	-	TRBJ1-6	TGTGCCAGTAGTATTCTCGAAGGGGTTGGGAATTCACCCCTCCACTTT	CASSILEGVGNSPLHF
TRBV7-2	many	TRBD2	TRBJ2-3	TGTGCCAGCAGCCCGAGGGGAGCTAGCGGGGGATCCGCATATTATACGCAGTATTTT	CASSPRGASGGSAYYTQYF
TRBV20-1	many	TRBD2	TRBJ2-2	TGCAGTGCAGCCGGCGGGGGGTTAGAAACCGGGGAGCTGTTTTTT	CSAAGGGLETGELFF
TRBV29-1	-	TRBD1	TRBJ1-1	TGCAGCGTGGAACAGGGGCGAACTGAAGCTTTCTTT	CSVEQGRTEAFF
TRBV5-5	few	TRBD1	TRBJ1-1	TGTGCCAGCAGCCCACCCGACAGGGGGTACACTGAAGCTTTCTTT	CASSPPDRGYTEAFF
TRBV7-3	many	-	TRBJ2-1	TGTGCCAGCAGTCCTGGAGGGGAGCAGTTCTTC	CASSPGGEQFF
TRBV4-2	few	-	TRBJ2-3	TGTGCCAGCAGCCAAGATCCTAGGGGCACAGATACGCAGTATTTT	CASSQDPRGTDTQYF
TRBV6-5	few	TRBD2	TRBJ2-2	TGTGCCAGCAGTTACCCGCACGGACTAGCGGGAGGGGGCACCGGGGAGCTGTTTTTT	CASSYPHGLAGGGTGELFF
TRBV14	few	-	TRBJ2-7	TGTGCCAGCAGTTACCGGGACGGCTACGAGCAGTACTTC	CASSYRDGYEQYF
TRBV10-3	many	-	TRBJ1-2	TGTGCCATCAGTGAGTGGAGGAATGGCTACACCTTC	CAISEWRNGYTF
TRBV7-6	-	TRBD2	TRBJ2-1	TGTGCCAGCAGCCCTCGTAGCGGGAGAAACAATGAGCAGTTCTTC	CASSPRSGRNNEQFF
TRBV3-1	few	-	TRBJ2-5	TGTGCCAGCAGCCTTAGGACAGCTCAAGAGACCCAGTACTTC	CASSLRTAQETQYF
TRBV18	many	-	TRBJ2-3	TGTGCCAGCTCACCAAGGGATACGCAGTATTTT	CASSPRDTQYF
TRBV6-5	-	-	TRBJ2-3	TGTGCCAGCAGTTACTCGAATGGCGGGGATACGCAGTATTTT	CASSYSNGGDTQYF
TRBV12-5	many	TRBD1	TRBJ2-5	TGTGCTAGTGCCCGATCCACAGGGGAGCGAAAGACCCAGTACTTC	CASARSTGERKTQYF
TRBV20-1	-	-	TRBJ1-2	TGCAGTGCTGCAGATGGAAGGGGACTCTATGGCTACACCTTC	CSAADGRGLYGYTF
TRBV3-1	few	TRBD2	TRBJ2-1	TGTGCCAGCAGCCACGGGACTAGCGGGAGGAAACAACAGTTCTTC	CASSHGTSGRKQQFF
TRBV7-2	-	TRBD1	TRBJ1-2	TGTGCCAGCAGCTTAGAACAGGGGGAGGCCTATGGCTACACCTTC	CASSLEQGEAYGYTF